The entry below describes one T cell receptor (beta chain). The CDR3 covers 14 residues. With 5 bases removed from V and 1 base from J, the gap between germline ends came to 11 bases. The germline gives CDR1 LNHDA, CDR2 SQIVND (reference sequence). The sample belongs to a study of blood T cell repertoires in COVID-19. Turning to the study itself: Spain, Italy and the United States supplied samples that represented acute and convalescent COVID-19.

Authors' processing steps: The assay estimated nucleated cells by amplifying reference gene primers. The repertoire was sequenced with immunoSEQ multiplex PCR; TCRdb's copy has only in-frame clones and lacks some. That table supplies the V and J calls and clone size; D and trimming were determined from the DNA. Among approximately 150,000 clones, more than 75% were seen once, and the ten largest hold roughly two fifths. Sequences were obtained from peripheral blood. The rearrangement joins TRBV19 to TRBJ1-1; D remains unclear. This clonotype originated in a man between 45 and 60 years old who had recovered from COVID-19. The CDR3 region is CASSWAQPNTEAFF. As DNA, the CDR3 is TGTGCCAGTAGTTGGGCCCAACCGAACACTGAAGCTTTCTTT.